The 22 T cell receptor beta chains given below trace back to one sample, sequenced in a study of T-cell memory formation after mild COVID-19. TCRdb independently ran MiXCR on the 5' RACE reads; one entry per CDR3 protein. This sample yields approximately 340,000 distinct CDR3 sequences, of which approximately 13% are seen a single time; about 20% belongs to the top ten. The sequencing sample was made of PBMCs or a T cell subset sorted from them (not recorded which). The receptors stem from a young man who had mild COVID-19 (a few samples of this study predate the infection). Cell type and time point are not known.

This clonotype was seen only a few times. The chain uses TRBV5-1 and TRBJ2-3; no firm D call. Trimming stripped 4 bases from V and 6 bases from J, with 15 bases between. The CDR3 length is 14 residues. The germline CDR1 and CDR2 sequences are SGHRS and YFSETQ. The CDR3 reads CASSGRPPADTQYF. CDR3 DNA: TGCGCCAGCAGCGGAAGGCCGCCCGCGGATACGCAGTATTTT.

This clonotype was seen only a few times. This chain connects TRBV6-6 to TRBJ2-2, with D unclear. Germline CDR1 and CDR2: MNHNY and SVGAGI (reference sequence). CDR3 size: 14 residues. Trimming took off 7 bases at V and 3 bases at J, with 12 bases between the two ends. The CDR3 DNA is TGTGCCAGCATAGTCGGCCTGTACACCGGGGAGCTGTTTTTT. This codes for CASIVGLYTGELFF.

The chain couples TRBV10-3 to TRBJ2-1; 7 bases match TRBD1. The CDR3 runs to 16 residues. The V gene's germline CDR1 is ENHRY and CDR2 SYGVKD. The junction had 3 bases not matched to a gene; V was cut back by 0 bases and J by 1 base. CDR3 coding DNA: TGTGCCATCAGTGAGTCGAACAGGGGTTCCTACAATGAGCAGTTCTTC. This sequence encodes CAISESNRGSYNEQFF.

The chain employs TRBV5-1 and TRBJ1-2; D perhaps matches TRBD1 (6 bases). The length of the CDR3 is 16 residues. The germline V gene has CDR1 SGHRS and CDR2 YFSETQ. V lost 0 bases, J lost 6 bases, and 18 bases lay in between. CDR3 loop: CASSLANGGRGNGYTF. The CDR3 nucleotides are TGCGCCAGCAGCTTGGCCAACGGGGGGCGAGGAAATGGCTACACCTTC. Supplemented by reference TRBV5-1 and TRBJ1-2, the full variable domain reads KAGVTQTPRYLIKTRGQQVTLSCSPISGHRSVSWYQQTPGQGLQFLFEYFSETQRNKGNFPGRFSGRQFSNSRSEMNVSTLELGDSALYLCASSLANGGRGNGYTFGSGTRLTVV.

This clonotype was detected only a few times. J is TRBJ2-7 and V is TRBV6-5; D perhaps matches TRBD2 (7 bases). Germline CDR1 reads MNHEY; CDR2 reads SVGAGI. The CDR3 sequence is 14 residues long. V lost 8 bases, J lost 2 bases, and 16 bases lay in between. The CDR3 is CASLSVGGPYEQYF. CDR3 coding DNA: TGTGCCAGCTTATCCGTCGGGGGGCCCTACGAGCAGTACTTC.

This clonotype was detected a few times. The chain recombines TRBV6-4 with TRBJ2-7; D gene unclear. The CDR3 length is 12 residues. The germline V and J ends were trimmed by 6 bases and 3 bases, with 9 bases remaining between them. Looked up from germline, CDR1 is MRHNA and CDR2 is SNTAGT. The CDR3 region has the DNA TGTGCCAGCAGCGAGCCTAGCTACGAGCAGTACGTC. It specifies CASSEPSYEQYV.

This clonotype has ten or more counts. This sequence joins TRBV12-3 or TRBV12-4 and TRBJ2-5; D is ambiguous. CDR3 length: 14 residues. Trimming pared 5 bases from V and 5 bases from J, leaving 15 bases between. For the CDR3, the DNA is TGTGCCAGCAGTGATACAGTAATTCAGGAGACCCAGTACTTC. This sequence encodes CASSDTVIQETQYF.

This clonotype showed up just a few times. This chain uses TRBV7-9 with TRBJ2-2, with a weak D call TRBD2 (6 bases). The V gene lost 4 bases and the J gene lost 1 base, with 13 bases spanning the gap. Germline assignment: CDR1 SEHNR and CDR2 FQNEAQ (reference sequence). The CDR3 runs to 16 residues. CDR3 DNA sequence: TGTGCCAGCAGCTCCAAGCGGGCCCGGAACACCGGGGAGCTGTTTTTT. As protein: CASSSKRARNTGELFF.

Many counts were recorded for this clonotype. For the CDR3, the DNA is TGTGCCAGCAGCCTGCAGGAGACCGGGGAGCTGTTTTTT. It encodes CASSLQETGELFF. V gene TRBV7-3 combines with J gene TRBJ2-2; D not certain. This CDR3 has 13 amino acids. Trimming stripped 5 bases from V and 5 bases from J, with 9 bases between. Germline CDR1 reads SGHTA; CDR2 reads FQGTGA. Filled out from reference TRBV7-3 and TRBJ2-2, the complete variable domain reads GAGVSQTPSNKVTEKGKYVELRCDPISGHTALYWYRQSLGQGPEFLIYFQGTGAADDSGLPNDRFFAVRPEGSVSTLKIQRTERGDSAVYLCASSLQETGELFFGEGSRLTVL.

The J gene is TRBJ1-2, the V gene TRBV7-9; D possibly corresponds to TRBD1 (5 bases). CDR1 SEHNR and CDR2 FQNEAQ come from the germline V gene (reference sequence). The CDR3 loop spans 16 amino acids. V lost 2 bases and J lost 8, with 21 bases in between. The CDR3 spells CASSLIPTAITKGYTF. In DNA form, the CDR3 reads TGTGCCAGCAGCTTAATTCCGACAGCTATAACTAAGGGCTACACCTTC.

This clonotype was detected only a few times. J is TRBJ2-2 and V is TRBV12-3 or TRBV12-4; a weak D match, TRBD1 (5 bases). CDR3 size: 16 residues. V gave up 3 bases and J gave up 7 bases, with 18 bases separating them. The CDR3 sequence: CASSLGLFRAVGELFF. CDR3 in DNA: TGTGCCAGCAGTTTGGGTCTATTCAGGGCGGTCGGGGAGCTGTTTTTT.

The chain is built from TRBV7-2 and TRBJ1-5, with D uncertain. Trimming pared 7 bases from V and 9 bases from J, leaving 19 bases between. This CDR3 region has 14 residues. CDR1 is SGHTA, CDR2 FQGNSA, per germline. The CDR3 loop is CASNLVPGEGPQHF. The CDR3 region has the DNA TGTGCCAGCAATCTGGTCCCGGGCGAGGGGCCCCAGCATTTT.

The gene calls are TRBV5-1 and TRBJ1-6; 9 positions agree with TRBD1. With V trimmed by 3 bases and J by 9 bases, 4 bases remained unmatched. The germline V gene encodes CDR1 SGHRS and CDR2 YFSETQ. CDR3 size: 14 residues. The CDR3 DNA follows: TGCGCCAGCAGCTACGGACAGGGGCTTTCACCCCTCCACTTT. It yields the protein CASSYGQGLSPLHF.

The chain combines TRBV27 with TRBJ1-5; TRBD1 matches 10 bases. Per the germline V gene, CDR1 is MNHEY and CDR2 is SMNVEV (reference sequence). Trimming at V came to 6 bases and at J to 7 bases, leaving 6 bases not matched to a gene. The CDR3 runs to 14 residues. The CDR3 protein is CASSRDRGVQPQHF. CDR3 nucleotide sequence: TGTGCCAGCAGCCGGGACAGGGGAGTACAGCCCCAGCATTTT.

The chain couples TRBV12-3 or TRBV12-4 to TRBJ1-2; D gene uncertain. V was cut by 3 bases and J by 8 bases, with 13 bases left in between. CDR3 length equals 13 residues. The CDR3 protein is CASSFQPSQGYTF. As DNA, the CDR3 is TGTGCCAGCAGTTTTCAGCCTAGTCAAGGCTACACCTTC.

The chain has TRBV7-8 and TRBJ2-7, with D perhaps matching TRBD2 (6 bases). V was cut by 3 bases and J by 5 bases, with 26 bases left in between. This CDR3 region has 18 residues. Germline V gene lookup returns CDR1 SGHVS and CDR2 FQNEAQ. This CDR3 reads CASSLTLPTSSQPHEQYV. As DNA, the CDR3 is TGTGCCAGCAGCTTGACTCTTCCGACTAGTAGCCAACCACACGAGCAGTACGTC.

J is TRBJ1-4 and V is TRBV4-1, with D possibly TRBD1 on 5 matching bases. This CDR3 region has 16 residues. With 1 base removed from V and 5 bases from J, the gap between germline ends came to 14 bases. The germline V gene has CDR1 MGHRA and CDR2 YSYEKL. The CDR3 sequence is CASSQVQPGWNEKLFF. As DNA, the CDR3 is TGCGCCAGCAGCCAAGTCCAGCCAGGGTGGAATGAAAAACTGTTTTTT.

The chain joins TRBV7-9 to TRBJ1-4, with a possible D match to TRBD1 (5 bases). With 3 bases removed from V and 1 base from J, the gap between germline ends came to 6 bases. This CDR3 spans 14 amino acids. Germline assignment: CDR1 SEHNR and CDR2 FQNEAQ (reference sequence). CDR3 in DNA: TGTGCCAGCAGCTTTAGGGGAACTAATGAAAAACTGTTTTTT. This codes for CASSFRGTNEKLFF. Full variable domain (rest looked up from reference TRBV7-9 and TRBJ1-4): DTGVSQNPRHKITKRGQNVTFRCDPISEHNRLYWYRQTLGQGPEFLTYFQNEAQLEKSRLLSDRFSAERPKGSFSTLEIQRTEQGDSAMYLCASSFRGTNEKLFFGSGTQLSVL.

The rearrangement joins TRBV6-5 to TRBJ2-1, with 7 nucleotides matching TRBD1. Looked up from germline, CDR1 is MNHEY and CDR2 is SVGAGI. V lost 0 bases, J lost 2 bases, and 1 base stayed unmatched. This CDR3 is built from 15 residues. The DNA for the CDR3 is TGTGCCAGCAGTTACTCGGGACAGCCCTACAATGAGCAGTTCTTC. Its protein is CASSYSGQPYNEQFF.

CDR3 sequence: CSASPSGGFSSYNEQFF. In DNA, the CDR3 is TGCAGTGCTAGCCCCTCGGGGGGATTTAGCTCCTACAATGAGCAGTTCTTC. The chain couples TRBV20-1 to TRBJ2-1, with 7 bases that match TRBD2. Trimming removed 3 bases from V and 0 bases from J; junction bases left unmatched: 11. The CDR3 length is 17 residues. Germline CDR1 reads DFQATT; CDR2 reads SNEGSKA (reference sequence).

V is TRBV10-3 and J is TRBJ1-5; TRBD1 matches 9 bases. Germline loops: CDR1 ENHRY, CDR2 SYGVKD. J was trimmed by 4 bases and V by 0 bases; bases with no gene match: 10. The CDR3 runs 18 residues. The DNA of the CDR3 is TGTGCCATCAGTGAGTCGCGACAGGGGGTAGTAAGGAATCAGCCCCAGCATTTT. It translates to CAISESRQGVVRNQPQHF.

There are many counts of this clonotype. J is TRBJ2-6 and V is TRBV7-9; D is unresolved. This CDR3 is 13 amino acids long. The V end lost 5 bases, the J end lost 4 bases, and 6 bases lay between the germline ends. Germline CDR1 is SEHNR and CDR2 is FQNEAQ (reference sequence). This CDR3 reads CASSPPGANVLTF. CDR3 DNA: TGTGCCAGCAGCCCCCCCGGGGCCAACGTCCTGACTTTC.